The T cell receptor beta chain under discussion was sequenced for a study of molecular identifiers for immune sequencing clone quantification. Whole-study findings and limits: Jurkat TCR RNA from one cell was spiked into more than 800,000 naive cells, and it was reportedly detectable there. Over 98% of effector molecules, yet under 1% of naive-cell molecules, were held by clones above 20 RNA copies. For highly expanded clones, sizes could be underestimated when identical TCR molecules share a barcode.

This clonotype was counted a few times. What it binds is not known. The use of previously described methods and listed TCR primers produced the bulk TCR libraries. In TCRdb, the PCR reads were re-called with MiXCR into one record per CDR3 protein. This table has approximately 35,000 distinct CDR3 sequences, about a fifth appearing once. The sequencing sample was made of naive CD8+ T cells from blood, with Jurkat cell RNA spiked in. Subset specified: FACS-sorted CD8+CD4-CCR7+CD45RA+ naive T cells. The sequence was collected from a human donor in good health. Some libraries in this study had Jurkat cell RNA spiked in.

CDR3 loop: CASRTGRGEQYF. The CDR3 coding sequence is TGTGCCAGCAGGACGGGGAGAGGGGAGCAGTACTTC. V and J are TRBV12-3 or TRBV12-4 and TRBJ2-7; maybe TRBD2 (5 bases). This CDR3 contains 12 residues. V lost 6 bases and J lost 7, with 13 bases in between.